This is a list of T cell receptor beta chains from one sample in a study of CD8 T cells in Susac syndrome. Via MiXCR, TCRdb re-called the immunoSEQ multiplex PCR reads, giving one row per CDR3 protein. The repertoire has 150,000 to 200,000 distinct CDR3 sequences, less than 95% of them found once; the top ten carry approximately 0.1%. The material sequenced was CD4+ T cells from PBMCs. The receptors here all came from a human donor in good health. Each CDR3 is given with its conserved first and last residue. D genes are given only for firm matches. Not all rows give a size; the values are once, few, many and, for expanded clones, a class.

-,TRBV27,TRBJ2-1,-,TGTGCCAGCAGTTTATGGGGGGCCCCCTACAATGAGCAGTTCTTC,CASSLWGAPYNEQFF
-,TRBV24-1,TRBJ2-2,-,TGTGCCACCAGTGGGACAGCGAACACCGGGGAGCTGTTTTTT,CATSGTANTGELFF
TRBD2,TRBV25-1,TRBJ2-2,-,TGTGCCAGCAGTGACCCTAGCGGCCCCACCGGGGAGCTGTTTTTT,CASSDPSGPTGELFF
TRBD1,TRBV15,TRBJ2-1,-,TGTGCCACCAGCAGAGAACAGGGGGCCTACAATGAGCAGTTCTTC,CATSREQGAYNEQFF
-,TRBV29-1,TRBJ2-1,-,TGCAGCGTTTCAAATGAGCAGTTCTTC,CSVSNEQFF
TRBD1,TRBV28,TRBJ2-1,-,TGTGCCAGCAGTGACAGGGTCAATGAGCAGTTCTTC,CASSDRVNEQFF
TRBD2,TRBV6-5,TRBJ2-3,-,TGTGCCAGCAGTTGGCGGGAGGCCTCCACAGATACGCAGTATTTT,CASSWREASTDTQYF
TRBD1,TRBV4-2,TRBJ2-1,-,TGTGCCAGCAGCCAAGGGGACAGCCGCCTATACAATGAGCAGTTCTTC,CASSQGDSRLYNEQFF
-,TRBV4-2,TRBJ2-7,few,TGTGCCAGCAGCCAAGATCAAATCTCCTACGAGCAGTACTTC,CASSQDQISYEQYF
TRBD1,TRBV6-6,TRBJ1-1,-,TGTGCCAGCAGGGACAGGTTGAATGCTTTCTTT,CASRDRLNAFF
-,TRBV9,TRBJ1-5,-,TGTGCCAGCTCAGGGTACCCCGATCAGCCCCAGCATTTT,CASSGYPDQPQHF
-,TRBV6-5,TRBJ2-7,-,TGTGCCAGCAGTTATGGCTTTCGTGCCAGAGGGACCTACGAGCAGTACTTC,CASSYGFRARGTYEQYF
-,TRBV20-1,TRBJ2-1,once,TGCAGTGCGAGGACGGGGGTATCCTACAATGAGCAGTTCTTC,CSARTGVSYNEQFF
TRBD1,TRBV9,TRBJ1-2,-,TGTGCCAGCAGCGTATCCCGGGACAGATTCTATGGCTACACCTTC,CASSVSRDRFYGYTF
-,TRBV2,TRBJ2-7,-,TGTGCCAGTACCAACGGACAGTCCTACGAGCAGTACTTC,CASTNGQSYEQYF
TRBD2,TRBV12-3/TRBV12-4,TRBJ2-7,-,TGTGCCAGCAGTTTTGGGTATTTAAGCGGGAGATCACACGAGCAGTACTTC,CASSFGYLSGRSHEQYF
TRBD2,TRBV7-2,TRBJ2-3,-,TGTGCCAGCAGCTTAGTGGCACAGCGGGGGACAGATACGCAGTATTTT,CASSLVAQRGTDTQYF
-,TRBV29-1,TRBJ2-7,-,TGCAGCGTTGATCTCCAGGGTTCCTACGAGCAGTACTTC,CSVDLQGSYEQYF
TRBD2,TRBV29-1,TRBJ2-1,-,TGCAGTCCCTGGGGGAGCGGGAGTTGCGAGCAGTTCTTC,CSPWGSGSCEQFF
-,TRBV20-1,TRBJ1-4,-,TGCAGTGCTAGAGGGCAGTTATTATCGCCTTATGAAAAACTGTTTTTT,CSARGQLLSPYEKLFF
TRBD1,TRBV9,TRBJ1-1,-,TGTGCCAGCAGCGTAGCGGCAGGGGGATTGAACACTGAAGCTTTCTTT,CASSVAAGGLNTEAFF
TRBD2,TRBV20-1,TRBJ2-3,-,TGCAGTGCTACACCTAGCGGGAGGGATACGCAGTATTTT,CSATPSGRDTQYF
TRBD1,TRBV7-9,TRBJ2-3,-,TGTGCCAGCGTGGGACAGGGACCGGCAGATACGCAGTATTTT,CASVGQGPADTQYF
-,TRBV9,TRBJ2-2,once,TGTGCCAGCAGCCCGAGACTTCTAACCGGGGAGCTGTTTTTT,CASSPRLLTGELFF
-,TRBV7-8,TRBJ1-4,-,TGTGCCAGCAGCACCCGGAGGGCAACTAATGAAAAACTGTTTTTT,CASSTRRATNEKLFF
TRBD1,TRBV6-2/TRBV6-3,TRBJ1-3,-,TGTACCAGCAGTTACGACAGGGGATCTGGAAACACCATATATTTT,CTSSYDRGSGNTIYF
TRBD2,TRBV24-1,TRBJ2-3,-,TGTGCCACCAGTGATCATGGCCGGGGACTAGCGGGAGGAGATACGCAGTATTTT,CATSDHGRGLAGGDTQYF
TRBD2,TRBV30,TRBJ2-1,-,TGTGCCTGGAGTGTACTGCTAGCGGCCCTCAATGAGCAGTTCTTC,CAWSVLLAALNEQFF
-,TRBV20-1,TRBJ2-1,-,TGCAGTGCTATCGAGCCTAGCTCCTACAATGAGCAGTTCTTC,CSAIEPSSYNEQFF
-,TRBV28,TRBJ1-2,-,TGTGCCAGCAGTTTGGATAGGGCTCACTATGGCTACACCTTC,CASSLDRAHYGYTF
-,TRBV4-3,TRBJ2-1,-,TGCGCCAGCAGCCAAGATCTCCTGTGGTCGGGGGAAGGCAATGAGCAGTTCTTC,CASSQDLLWSGEGNEQFF
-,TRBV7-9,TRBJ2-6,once,TGTGCCAGCAGCTTATCAGGGATCCTGACTTTC,CASSLSGILTF
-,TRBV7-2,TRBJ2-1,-,TGTGCCAGCAGCTTAGGCGGGGTCTACAATGAGCAGTTCTTC,CASSLGGVYNEQFF
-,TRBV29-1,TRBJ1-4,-,TGCAGCGTTTGGATGAACGAAAAACTGTTTTTT,CSVWMNEKLFF